The 3 T cell receptor beta chains reported below all come from one sample, sequenced in a study of cytomegalovirus exposure and HLA in healthy donors. Here immunoSEQ multiplex PCR was the method, and the copy in TCRdb shows in-frame clones only, minus some. The repertoire holds 130,000 to 150,000 clones, with 86% as singletons. The material sequenced was PBMCs. Source of these receptors: a man between 18 and 35 years old in good health and CMV-seronegative.

This chain connects TRBV18 to TRBJ1-2; TRBD1 is a possible D gene (5 bases). CDR1 and CDR2 from the germline V gene are KGHSH and LQKENI. Trimming took 6 bases from V and 0 from J, leaving 14 bases between them. This CDR3 is 15 amino acids long. This CDR3 reads CASSPDRNSNYGYTF. The CDR3 DNA is TGTGCCAGCTCTCCTGACAGAAACTCTAACTATGGCTACACCTTC.

This chain uses TRBV2 with TRBJ2-5; 7 bases agree with TRBD2. Germline V lookup: CDR1 SNHLY, CDR2 FYNNEI. V gave up 5 bases and J gave up 4 bases; unmatched junction bases: 10. CDR3 length equals 15 residues. In DNA form, the CDR3 reads TGTGCCAGCAGTTTGGACGGGGGGAATAGAGAGACCCAGTACTTC. Amino acid sequence: CASSLDGGNRETQYF.

This chain links TRBV28 with TRBJ2-7, with D possibly being TRBD1 (6 bases). CDR3 length: 13 residues. The V gene lost 6 bases and the J gene lost 1 base, with 10 bases spanning the gap. The germline CDR1 and CDR2 sequences are MDHEN and SYDVKM. The CDR3 reads CASRHRVSYEQYF. In nucleotides, the CDR3 is TGTGCCAGCAGGCACAGGGTATCCTACGAGCAGTACTTC.